The 17 T cell receptor beta chains in this list originate from one sample, sequenced in a study of T cell changes during pregnancy in multiple sclerosis. Profiling relied on immunoSEQ multiplex PCR, and the TCRdb table lists in-frame clones only, not all of them. The sample lists some 100,000 clones, around nine tenths occurring once. Sequencing used peripheral blood, obtained in the second trimester of pregnancy. The receptors come from a female donor with multiple sclerosis, enrolled in a pregnancy study.

The chain combines TRBV11-2 with TRBJ1-4, with D possibly being TRBD1 (5 bases). Germline V gene lookup returns CDR1 SGHAT and CDR2 FQNNGV. Trimming removed 4 bases at V and 6 bases at J, with 15 bases between. This CDR3 region has 15 residues. The chain's CDR3 is CASSSGTGSDEKLFF. The DNA of the CDR3 is TGTGCCAGCAGCTCCGGGACTGGGAGTGATGAAAAACTGTTTTTT.

The V call is TRBV7-8, the J call TRBJ1-5, with D hard to call. Trimming cost V 2 bases and J 5 bases, with 16 bases left between them. This CDR3 is 16 amino acids long. Germline-derived CDR1 and CDR2 are SGHVS and FQNEAQ. The CDR3 region has the DNA TGTGCCAGCAGCTTATCACCCTGGAGGGCTCATCAGCCCCAGCATTTT. The encoded protein is CASSLSPWRAHQPQHF.

This clone appeared a single time. The rearrangement joins TRBV6-1 to TRBJ2-2, with 9 bases that match TRBD2. Losses at the gene ends were 7 bases for V and 7 bases for J; bases not matched to a gene: 10. Looked up from germline, CDR1 is MNHNS and CDR2 is SASEGT. This CDR3 has 15 residues. The CDR3 sequence: CASIFSGSSSGELFF. In nucleotides, the CDR3 is TGTGCCAGCATATTTAGCGGGAGTTCAAGCGGGGAGCTGTTTTTT.

The chain recombines TRBV7-2 with TRBJ1-2; TRBD1 agrees at 11 bases. The CDR3 consists of 18 residues. Per the germline V gene, CDR1 is SGHTA and CDR2 is FQGNSA. V dropped 1 base and J dropped 3; count of bases not matched to a gene: 10. The CDR3 nucleotides are TGTGCCAGCAGCTTAGGCCCGGACAGGGGGCGCTTCGACTATGGCTACACCTTC. Protein sequence: CASSLGPDRGRFDYGYTF. Full variable domain (outside the CDR3, taken from reference TRBV7-2 and TRBJ1-2): GAGVSQSPSNKVTEKGKDVELRCDPISGHTALYWYRQSLGQGLEFLIYFQGNSAPDKSGLPSDRFSAERTGGSVSTLTIQRTQQEDSAVYLCASSLGPDRGRFDYGYTFGSGTRLTVV.

A note on this clone: Other DNA sequences of this sample code for an identical CDR3. The J gene is TRBJ2-7, the V gene TRBV5-1; D possibly corresponds to TRBD2 (6 bases). Germline V lookup: CDR1 SGHRS, CDR2 YFSETQ. The CDR3 spans 12 residues. V was pared by 0 bases and J by 6 bases, with 7 bases between. CDR3 in DNA: TGCGCCAGCAGCTTGGCCGGGGGCGAGCAGTACTTC. As protein: CASSLAGGEQYF.

The chain couples TRBV5-5 to TRBJ2-7, with D perhaps TRBD2 (6 bases). The CDR3 is 15 amino acids. Germline CDR1 and CDR2: SGHKS and YYEKEE (reference sequence). Trimming pared 5 bases from V and 1 base from J, leaving 16 bases between. The CDR3 DNA reads as TGTGCCAGCAGTCCCCGAGACGGACTATCCTACGAGCAGTACTTC. It is translated as CASSPRDGLSYEQYF.

The J gene is TRBJ1-2, the V gene TRBV28; D not certain. Looked up from germline, CDR1 is MDHEN and CDR2 is SYDVKM. With 1 base removed from V and 6 bases from J, the gap between germline ends came to 9 bases. This CDR3 is built from 13 residues. CDR3 DNA: TGTGCCAGCAGTTTATTTCGACGGGATGGCTACACCTTC. Translation: CASSLFRRDGYTF.

The gene calls are TRBV4-2 and TRBJ1-4, with 8 bases aligning to TRBD1. CDR3 size: 16 residues. Germline CDR1 reads LGHNA; CDR2 reads YNFKEQ. J was trimmed by 0 bases and V by 4 bases; bases with no gene match: 4. The DNA for the CDR3 is TGTGCCAGCAGCCCGTTACAGGGGGCAACTAATGAAAAACTGTTTTTT. Amino acid sequence: CASSPLQGATNEKLFF.

The CDR3 DNA reads TGTGCCAGCAGCGTAGGTAGCGGGGGGAACCCTGAGCAGTTCTTC. Amino acid sequence: CASSVGSGGNPEQFF. This chain uses TRBV9 with TRBJ2-1, with 10 bases identical to TRBD2. This CDR3 spans 15 amino acids. Per germline, CDR1 SGDLS and CDR2 YYNGEE. After removal of 0 bases from V and 9 bases from J, the junction contained 6 bases not matched to a gene.

V gene TRBV30 combines with J gene TRBJ2-7; TRBD2 might be the D (6 bases). V dropped 0 bases and J dropped 5 bases, with 11 bases sitting between them. Looked up from germline, CDR1 is GTSNPN and CDR2 is SVGIG (reference sequence). The CDR3 loop spans 13 amino acids. In DNA form, the CDR3 reads TGTGCCTGGAGTGTCGCAGGCGGGGACGAGCAGTACTTC. Translated: CAWSVAGGDEQYF.

The rearrangement links TRBV28 to TRBJ1-2, with 7 bases aligning to TRBD1. With 10 bases clipped from V and 2 bases from J, the junction kept 7 bases outside the gene matches. Germline V gene data show CDR1 as MDHEN and CDR2 as SYDVKM. The CDR3 spans 13 residues. CDR3 amino acids: CATRGGPNYGYTF. In DNA form, the CDR3 reads TGTGCCACCCGAGGGGGCCCCAACTATGGCTACACCTTC.

This clone was detected once. V is TRBV2 and J is TRBJ2-4; D perhaps matches TRBD2 (7 bases). Germline CDR1 and CDR2: SNHLY and FYNNEI. This CDR3 is built from 17 residues. Trimming cost V 1 base and J 5 bases, with 18 bases left between them. The CDR3, as DNA: TGTGCCAGCAGTGAAGGATGGGGGGGCGCCGTCGAAAACATTCAGTACTTC. It yields the protein CASSEGWGGAVENIQYF.

The chain couples TRBV4-1 to TRBJ2-1; possible D gene TRBD1, 6 bases. V was cut by 4 bases and J by 8 bases, with 18 bases left in between. Germline-derived CDR1 and CDR2 are MGHRA and YSYEKL. The CDR3 spans 15 residues. The CDR3 spells CASSPGQLAKDEQFF. The DNA for the CDR3 is TGCGCCAGCAGCCCCGGACAGCTCGCTAAAGATGAGCAGTTCTTC.

This clone was seen only once. V and J are TRBV2 and TRBJ1-2; possible D gene TRBD1, 5 bases. Germline V lookup: CDR1 SNHLY, CDR2 FYNNEI. V lost 1 base and J 5 bases, leaving 11 bases between the germline ends. This CDR3 spans 14 amino acids. The CDR3 loop is CASSEVGRAYGYTF. DNA of the CDR3: TGTGCCAGCAGTGAAGTCGGCAGGGCTTATGGCTACACCTTC. The entire variable domain, with the rest obtained from reference TRBV2 and TRBJ1-2, is as follows: EPEVTQTPSHQVTQMGQEVILRCVPISNHLYFYWYRQILGQKVEFLVSFYNNEISEKSEIFDDQFSVERPDGSNFTLKIRSTKLEDSAMYFCASSEVGRAYGYTFGSGTRLTVV.

The CDR3: CASSQDVTTDTQYF. The CDR3 nucleotides are TGCGCCAGCAGCCAAGATGTCACAACAGATACGCAGTATTTT. The genes are TRBV4-1 and TRBJ2-3; no clear D gene. This CDR3 is 14 amino acids long. The germline V and J ends were trimmed by 0 bases and 3 bases, with 7 bases remaining between them. Germline values: CDR1 MGHRA, CDR2 YSYEKL.

V usage is TRBV10-3 and J usage is TRBJ1-1; weak D call: TRBD1 (5 bases). Germline-derived CDR1 and CDR2 are ENHRY and SYGVKD. This CDR3 is built from 13 residues. Trimming took 3 bases from V and 1 from J, leaving 6 bases between them. The CDR3 here is CAISDQGNTEAFF. CDR3 DNA: TGTGCCATCAGTGATCAGGGGAACACTGAAGCTTTCTTT.

The chain uses TRBV19 and TRBJ2-4; 7 bases match TRBD1. Germline CDR1 reads LNHDA; CDR2 reads SQIVND (reference sequence). The CDR3 has 16 residues. V dropped 5 bases and J dropped 0; count of bases not matched to a gene: 7. CDR3 nucleotide sequence: TGTGCCAGTAGTGGGCTCCGGGACAGAGCCAAAAACATTCAGTACTTC. The encoded protein is CASSGLRDRAKNIQYF.